This record concerns one T cell receptor beta chain sequence. The antigen remains unidentified. Germline values: CDR1 LGHNT, CDR2 FRNRAP. The CDR3 length is 11 residues. V was shortened by 9 bases and J by 2 bases, with 6 bases between the two germline ends. These data originate in a study of OX40 agonist ivuxolimab in advanced cancers. Assay: immunoSEQ multiplex PCR; the TCRdb copy retains only in-frame clones and omits some. The sample records around 53,000 clones, roughly 92% being singletons. Study-wide results and limits: Fewer expanded clones were found on average in CD4+ than in CD8+ T cells.

The clonotype was recovered from an adult with an advanced solid tumor such as melanoma, head and neck, liver or kidney cancer. Sequencing was performed on CD4+ or CD8+ T cells sorted from blood, taken in a trial of the OX40 agonist ivuxolimab. V gene TRBV12-5 combines with J gene TRBJ2-3; D gene uncertain. CDR3 residues: CASRFTDTQYF. CDR3 sequence (DNA): TGTGCTAGCCGATTCACAGATACGCAGTATTTT. Full variable domain (outside the CDR3, taken from reference TRBV12-5 and TRBJ2-3): DARVTQTPRHKVTEMGQEVTMRCQPILGHNTVFWYRQTMMQGLELLAYFRNRAPLDDSGMPKDRFSAEMPDATLATLKIQPSEPRDSAVYFCASRFTDTQYFGPGTRLTVL.